The 7 T cell receptor beta chains listed next were all sequenced from one sample in a study of T cells after somatic rescue of genetic block. Produced via immunoSEQ multiplex PCR; TCRdb's table is partial and in-frame only. This table has over 55,000 clones, around 90% appearing once. Sequencing used peripheral blood mononuclear cells (PBMCs). The receptor source for this set is a man aged 35 to 55.

The rearrangement joins TRBV28 to TRBJ2-1, with 13 nucleotides matching TRBD2. Germline CDR1 reads MDHEN; CDR2 reads SYDVKM. The V and J ends lost 5 bases and 5 bases, in that order; junction bases with no gene match: 3. The CDR3 runs 15 residues. CDR3 amino acids: CASSMGLAGNNEQFF. The CDR3 coding sequence is TGTGCCAGCAGTATGGGACTAGCGGGAAACAATGAGCAGTTCTTC.

This clone was recorded a few times. V and J are TRBV6-1 and TRBJ1-5; 11 nucleotides match TRBD1. The CDR3 contains 16 residues. The germline V gene has CDR1 MNHNS and CDR2 SASEGT. Losses at the gene ends were 0 bases for V and 7 bases for J; bases not matched to a gene: 5. The CDR3 sequence: CASSEARTGGYQPQHF. As DNA, the CDR3 is TGTGCCAGCAGTGAAGCCCGGACAGGGGGCTACCAGCCCCAGCATTTT.

The genes are TRBV11-2 and TRBJ1-3; weak D call: TRBD1 (6 bases). There are 17 residues in the CDR3. From germline, CDR1 is SGHAT and CDR2 FQNNGV. Trimming took off 1 base at V and 4 bases at J, with 17 bases between the two ends. The CDR3 DNA reads as TGTGCCAGCAGCTTAGCGGGCGGGACACCATGGGGAAACACCATATATTTT. Its protein is CASSLAGGTPWGNTIYF.

The sample holds one count of this clone. This chain uses TRBV6-6 with TRBJ2-7, with D perhaps matching TRBD1 or TRBD2 (5 bases each). The V end was cut by 2 bases, the J end by 1 base, with 9 bases between. Germline-derived CDR1 and CDR2 are MNHNY and SVGAGI (reference sequence). This CDR3 has 14 amino acids. The CDR3 spells CASSYEGSSYEQYF. The CDR3 nucleotides read TGTGCCAGCAGTTACGAGGGGAGTTCCTACGAGCAGTACTTC.

The chain couples TRBV27 to TRBJ2-5; TRBD2 matches at 12 bases. The better agreement between TRBJ2-7 and the DNA end casts doubt on the J call. Per the germline V gene, CDR1 is MNHEY and CDR2 is SMNVEV (reference sequence). The CDR3 has 14 amino acids. CDR3 sequence (DNA): TGTGCCAGCAGACCTAGCGGGAGGGCCGCCGAGCAGTACTTC. Its protein product is CASRPSGRAAEQYF.

The chain recombines TRBV28 with TRBJ1-2; possible D gene TRBD1, 5 bases. CDR1 MDHEN and CDR2 SYDVKM come from the germline V gene. This CDR3 contains 14 residues. The V end was cut by 3 bases, the J end by 4 bases, with 12 bases between. The CDR3, as DNA: TGTGCCAGCAGTTTGGCGGGGCGACTCTATGGCTACACCTTC. Protein: CASSLAGRLYGYTF.

The V call is TRBV19, the J call TRBJ1-1; D possibly corresponds to TRBD1 (5 bases). Germline V gene lookup returns CDR1 LNHDA and CDR2 SQIVND (reference sequence). Between the trimmed V and J ends, which lost 2 bases and 1 base, there was a span of 11 bases. The CDR3 contains 15 residues. CDR3 sequence reads: CASSILLQGNTEAFF. CDR3 sequence (DNA): TGTGCCAGTAGTATATTGCTGCAGGGGAACACTGAAGCTTTCTTT.